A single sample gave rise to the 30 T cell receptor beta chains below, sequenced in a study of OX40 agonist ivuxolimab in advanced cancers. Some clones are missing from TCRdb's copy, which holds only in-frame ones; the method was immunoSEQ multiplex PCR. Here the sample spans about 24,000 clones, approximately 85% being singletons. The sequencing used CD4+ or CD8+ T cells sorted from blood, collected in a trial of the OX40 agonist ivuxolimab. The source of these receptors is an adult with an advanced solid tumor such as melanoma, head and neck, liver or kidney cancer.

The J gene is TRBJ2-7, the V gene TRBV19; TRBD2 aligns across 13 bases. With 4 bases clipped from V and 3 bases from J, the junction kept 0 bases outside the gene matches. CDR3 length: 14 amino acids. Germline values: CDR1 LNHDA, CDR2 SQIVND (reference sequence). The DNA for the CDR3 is TGTGCCAGTAGTAGACTAGCGGGGGGCTACGAGCAGTACTTC. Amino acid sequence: CASSRLAGGYEQYF. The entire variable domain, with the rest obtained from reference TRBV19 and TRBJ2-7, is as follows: DGGITQSPKYLFRKEGQNVTLSCEQNLNHDAMYWYRQDPGQGLRLIYYSQIVNDFQKGDIAEGYSVSREKKESFPLTVTSAQKNPTAFYLCASSRLAGGYEQYFGPGTRLTVT.

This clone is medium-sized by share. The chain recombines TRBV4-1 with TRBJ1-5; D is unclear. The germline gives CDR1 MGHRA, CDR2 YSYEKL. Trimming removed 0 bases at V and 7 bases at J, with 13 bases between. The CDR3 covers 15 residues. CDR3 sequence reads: CASSQDKALAQPQHF. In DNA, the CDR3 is TGCGCCAGCAGCCAAGATAAGGCGTTGGCCCAGCCCCAGCATTTT.

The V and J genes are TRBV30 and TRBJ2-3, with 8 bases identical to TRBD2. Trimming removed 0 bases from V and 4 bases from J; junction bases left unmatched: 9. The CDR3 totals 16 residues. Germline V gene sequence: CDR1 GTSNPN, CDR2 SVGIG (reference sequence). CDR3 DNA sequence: TGTGCCTGGAGTGTACGTAGCGGGATTACGGCAGATACGCAGTATTTT. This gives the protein CAWSVRSGITADTQYF.

This CDR3 is CASSRPATSGSRYEQYF. CDR3 nucleotides: TGTGCCAGCAGCCGTCCGGCGACTAGCGGGAGTAGGTACGAGCAGTACTTC. The chain has TRBV7-9 and TRBJ2-7; 12 bases line up with TRBD2. There are 17 residues in the CDR3. V shed 5 bases and J 4 bases; nucleotides not matched to a gene: 12. Germline-derived CDR1 and CDR2 are SEHNR and FQNEAQ (reference sequence).

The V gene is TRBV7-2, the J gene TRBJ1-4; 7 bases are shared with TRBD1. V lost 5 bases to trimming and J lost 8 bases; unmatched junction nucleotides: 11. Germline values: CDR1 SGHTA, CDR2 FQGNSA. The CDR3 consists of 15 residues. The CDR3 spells CASSLNGGGQEKLFF. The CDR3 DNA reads TGTGCCAGCAGCCTTAACGGAGGGGGCCAGGAAAAACTGTTTTTT.

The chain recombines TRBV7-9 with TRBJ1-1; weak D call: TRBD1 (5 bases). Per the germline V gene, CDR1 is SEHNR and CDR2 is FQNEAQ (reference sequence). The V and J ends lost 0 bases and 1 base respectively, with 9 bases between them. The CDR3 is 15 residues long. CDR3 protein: CASSLAGTANTEAFF. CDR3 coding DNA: TGTGCCAGCAGCTTAGCCGGGACGGCGAACACTGAAGCTTTCTTT.

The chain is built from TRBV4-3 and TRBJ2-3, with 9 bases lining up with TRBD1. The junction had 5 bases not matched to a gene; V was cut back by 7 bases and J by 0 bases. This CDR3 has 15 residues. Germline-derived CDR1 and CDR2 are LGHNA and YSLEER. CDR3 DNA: TGCGCCAGCACCAGGACAGGGGAGAGCACAGATACGCAGTATTTT. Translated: CASTRTGESTDTQYF.

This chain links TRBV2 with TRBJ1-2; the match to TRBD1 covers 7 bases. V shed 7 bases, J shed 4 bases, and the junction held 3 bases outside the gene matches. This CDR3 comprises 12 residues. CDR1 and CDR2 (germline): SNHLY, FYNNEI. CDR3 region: CASKKGAYGYTF. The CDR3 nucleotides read TGTGCCAGCAAGAAGGGGGCCTATGGCTACACCTTC. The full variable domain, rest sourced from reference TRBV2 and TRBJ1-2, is EPEVTQTPSHQVTQMGQEVILRCVPISNHLYFYWYRQILGQKVEFLVSFYNNEISEKSEIFDDQFSVERPDGSNFTLKIRSTKLEDSAMYFCASKKGAYGYTFGSGTRLTVV.

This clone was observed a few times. The CDR3 region is CASSPRQGSDTQYF. DNA for the CDR3: TGTGCCAGCAGCCCGAGACAGGGTTCAGATACGCAGTATTTT. This sequence joins TRBV5-4 and TRBJ2-3; 7 bases are shared with TRBD1. V dropped 4 bases and J dropped 4; count of bases not matched to a gene: 6. The CDR3 covers 14 residues. From germline, CDR1 is SGHNT and CDR2 YYREEE (reference sequence).

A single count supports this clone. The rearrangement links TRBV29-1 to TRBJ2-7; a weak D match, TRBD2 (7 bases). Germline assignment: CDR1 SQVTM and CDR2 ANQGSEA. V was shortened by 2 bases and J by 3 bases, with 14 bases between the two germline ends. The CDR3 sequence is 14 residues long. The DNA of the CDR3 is TGCAGCGTTGAAATAGGGGGGGCCCTCTACGAGCAGTACTTC. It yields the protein CSVEIGGALYEQYF.

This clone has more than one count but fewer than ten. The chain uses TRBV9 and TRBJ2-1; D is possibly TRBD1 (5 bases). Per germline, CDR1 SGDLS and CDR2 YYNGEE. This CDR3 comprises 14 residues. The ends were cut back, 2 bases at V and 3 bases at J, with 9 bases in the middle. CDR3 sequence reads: CASSVQGNYNEQFF. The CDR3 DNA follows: TGTGCCAGCAGCGTTCAGGGCAACTACAATGAGCAGTTCTTC.

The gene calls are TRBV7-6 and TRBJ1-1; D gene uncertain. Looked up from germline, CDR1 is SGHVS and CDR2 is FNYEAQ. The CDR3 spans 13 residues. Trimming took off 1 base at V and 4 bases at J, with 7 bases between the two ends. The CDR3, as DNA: TGTGCCAGCAGCTTAGACATATCCACTGAAGCTTTCTTT. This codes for CASSLDISTEAFF. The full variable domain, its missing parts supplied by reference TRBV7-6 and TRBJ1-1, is GAGVSQSPRYKVTKRGQDVALRCDPISGHVSLYWYRQALGQGPEFLTYFNYEAQQDKSGLPNDRFSAERPEGSISTLTIQRTEQRDSAMYRCASSLDISTEAFFGQGTRLTVV.

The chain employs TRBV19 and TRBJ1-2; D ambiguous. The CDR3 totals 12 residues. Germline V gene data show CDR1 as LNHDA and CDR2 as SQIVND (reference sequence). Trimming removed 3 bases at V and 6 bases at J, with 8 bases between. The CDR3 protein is CASSMRWNGYTF. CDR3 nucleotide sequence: TGTGCCAGTAGTATGAGATGGAATGGCTACACCTTC.

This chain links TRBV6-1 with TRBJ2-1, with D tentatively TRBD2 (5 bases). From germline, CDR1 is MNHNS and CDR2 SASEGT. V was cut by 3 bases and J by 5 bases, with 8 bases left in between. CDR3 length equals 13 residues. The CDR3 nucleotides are TGTGCCAGCAGTGAGGCAGCGGACAATGAGCAGTTCTTC. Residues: CASSEAADNEQFF.

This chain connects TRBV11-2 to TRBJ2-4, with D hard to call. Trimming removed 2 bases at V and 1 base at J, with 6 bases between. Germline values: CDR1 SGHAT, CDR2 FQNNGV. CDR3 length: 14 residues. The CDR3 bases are TGTGCCAGCAGCTTAATGCTGGCCAAAAACATTCAGTACTTC. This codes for CASSLMLAKNIQYF.

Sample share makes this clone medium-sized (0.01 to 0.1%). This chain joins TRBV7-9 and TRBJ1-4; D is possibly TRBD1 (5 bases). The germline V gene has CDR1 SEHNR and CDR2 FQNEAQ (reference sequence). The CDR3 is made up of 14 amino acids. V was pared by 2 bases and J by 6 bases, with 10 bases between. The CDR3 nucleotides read TGTGCCAGCAGCTTAACCGGGACTGATGAAAAACTGTTTTTT. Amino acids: CASSLTGTDEKLFF.

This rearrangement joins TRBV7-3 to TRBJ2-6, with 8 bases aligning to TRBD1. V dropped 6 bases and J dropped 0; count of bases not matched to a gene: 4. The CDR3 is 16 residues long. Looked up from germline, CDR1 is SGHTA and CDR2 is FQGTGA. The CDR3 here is CASSKTGVSGANVLTF. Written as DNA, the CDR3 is TGTGCCAGCAGTAAGACAGGGGTCTCTGGGGCCAACGTCCTGACTTTC. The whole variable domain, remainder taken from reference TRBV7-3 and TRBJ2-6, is GAGVSQTPSNKVTEKGKYVELRCDPISGHTALYWYRQSLGQGPEFLIYFQGTGAADDSGLPNDRFFAVRPEGSVSTLKIQRTERGDSAVYLCASSKTGVSGANVLTFGAGSRLTVL.

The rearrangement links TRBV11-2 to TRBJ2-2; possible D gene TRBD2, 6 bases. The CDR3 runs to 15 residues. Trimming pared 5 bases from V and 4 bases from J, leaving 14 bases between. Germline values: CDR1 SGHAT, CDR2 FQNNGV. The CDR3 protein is CASSRGSKGTGELFF. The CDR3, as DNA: TGTGCCAGCAGCCGGGGGAGCAAGGGCACCGGGGAGCTGTTTTTT.

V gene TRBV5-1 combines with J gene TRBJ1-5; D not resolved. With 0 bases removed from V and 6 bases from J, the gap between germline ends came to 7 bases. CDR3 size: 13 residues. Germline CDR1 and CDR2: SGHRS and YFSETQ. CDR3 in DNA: TGCGCCAGCAGCTTGGGGGAAGCTCAGCCCCAGCATTTT. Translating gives CASSLGEAQPQHF.

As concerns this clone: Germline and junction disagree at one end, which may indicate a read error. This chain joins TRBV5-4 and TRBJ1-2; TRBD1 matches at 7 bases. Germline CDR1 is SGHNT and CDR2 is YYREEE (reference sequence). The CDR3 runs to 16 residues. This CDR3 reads CASSQDWAGGGYGYTF. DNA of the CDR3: TGCGCCAGCAGCCAAGATTGGGCAGGGGGAGGCTATGGCTACACCTTC.

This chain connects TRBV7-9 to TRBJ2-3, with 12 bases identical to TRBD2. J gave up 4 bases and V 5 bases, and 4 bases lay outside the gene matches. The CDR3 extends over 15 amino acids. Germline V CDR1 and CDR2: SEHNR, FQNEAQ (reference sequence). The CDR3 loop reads CASSQTSGSPDTQYF. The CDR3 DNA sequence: TGTGCCAGCAGCCAGACTAGCGGGAGCCCAGATACGCAGTATTTT.

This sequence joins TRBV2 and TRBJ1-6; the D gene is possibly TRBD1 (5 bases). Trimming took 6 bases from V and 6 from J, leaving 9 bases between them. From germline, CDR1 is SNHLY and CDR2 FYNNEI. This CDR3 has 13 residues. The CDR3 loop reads CASRGEGNSPLHF. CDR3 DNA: TGTGCCAGCAGAGGGGAGGGTAATTCACCCCTCCACTTT.

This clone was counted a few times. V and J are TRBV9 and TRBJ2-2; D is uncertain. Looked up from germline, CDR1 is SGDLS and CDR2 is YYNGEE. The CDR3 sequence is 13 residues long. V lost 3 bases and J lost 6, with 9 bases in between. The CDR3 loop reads CASSAGEAGELFF. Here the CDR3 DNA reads TGTGCCAGCAGCGCCGGTGAGGCCGGGGAGCTGTTTTTT.

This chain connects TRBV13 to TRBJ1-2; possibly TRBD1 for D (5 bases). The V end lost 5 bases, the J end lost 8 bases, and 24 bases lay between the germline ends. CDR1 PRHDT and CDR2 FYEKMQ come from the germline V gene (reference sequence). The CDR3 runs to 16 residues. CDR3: CASSLGGYSNPGGYTF. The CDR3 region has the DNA TGTGCCAGCAGCCTGGGGGGTTACTCAAACCCAGGGGGCTACACCTTC.

The CDR3 is CASSISLPMKKTQYF. In DNA form, the CDR3 reads TGTGCCAGTAGTATAAGTTTACCGATGAAAAAGACCCAGTACTTC. The chain employs TRBV19 and TRBJ2-5; D unresolved. Germline V lookup: CDR1 LNHDA, CDR2 SQIVND (reference sequence). The V and J ends lost 2 bases and 6 bases respectively, with 16 bases between them. The CDR3 is 15 residues long.

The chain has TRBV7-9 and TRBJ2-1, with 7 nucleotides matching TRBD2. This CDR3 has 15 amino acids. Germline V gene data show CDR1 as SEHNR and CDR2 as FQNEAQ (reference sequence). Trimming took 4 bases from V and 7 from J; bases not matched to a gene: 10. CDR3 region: CASSSKGLVSNEQFF. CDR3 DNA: TGTGCCAGCAGCTCGAAAGGACTAGTCAGTAATGAGCAGTTCTTC. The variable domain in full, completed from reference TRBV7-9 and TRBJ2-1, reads DTGVSQNPRHKITKRGQNVTFRCDPISEHNRLYWYRQTLGQGPEFLTYFQNEAQLEKSRLLSDRFSAERPKGSFSTLEIQRTEQGDSAMYLCASSSKGLVSNEQFFGPGTRLTVL.

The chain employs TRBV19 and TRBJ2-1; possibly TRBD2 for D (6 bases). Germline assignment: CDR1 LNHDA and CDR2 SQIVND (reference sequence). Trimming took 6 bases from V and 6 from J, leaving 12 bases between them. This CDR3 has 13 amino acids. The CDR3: CASSGGRVNEQFF. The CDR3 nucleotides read TGTGCCAGTAGCGGGGGACGGGTCAATGAGCAGTTCTTC.

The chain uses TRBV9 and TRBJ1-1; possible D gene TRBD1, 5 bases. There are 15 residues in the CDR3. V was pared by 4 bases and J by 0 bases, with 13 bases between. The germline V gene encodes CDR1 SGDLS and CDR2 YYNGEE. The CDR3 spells CASSPRQRLNTEAFF. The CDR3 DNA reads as TGTGCCAGCAGCCCCCGACAGCGACTGAACACTGAAGCTTTCTTT.

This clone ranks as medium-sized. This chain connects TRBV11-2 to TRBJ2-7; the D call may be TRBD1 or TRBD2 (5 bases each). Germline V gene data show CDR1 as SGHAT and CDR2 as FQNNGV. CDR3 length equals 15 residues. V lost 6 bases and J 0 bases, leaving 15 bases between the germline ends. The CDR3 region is CASRPGGSLSYEQYF. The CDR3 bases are TGTGCCAGCAGGCCTGGGGGTTCCCTCTCCTACGAGCAGTACTTC.

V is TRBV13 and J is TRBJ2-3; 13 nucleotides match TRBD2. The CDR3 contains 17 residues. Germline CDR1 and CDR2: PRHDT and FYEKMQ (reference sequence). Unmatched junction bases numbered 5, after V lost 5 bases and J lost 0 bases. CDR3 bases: TGTGCCAGCAGCCCACTAGCGGGAGGGTACAGCACAGATACGCAGTATTTT. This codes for CASSPLAGGYSTDTQYF.